Each of the 5 T cell receptor beta chains below was sequenced from the same sample in a study of blood T cell repertoires in COVID-19. The assay was immunoSEQ multiplex PCR, and TCRdb's table has in-frame clones only and misses some. The sample contains about 110,000 clones, approximately 81% of which appear only once. Sequencing was done on a sample of peripheral blood. These receptors originate from a human donor in a cohort sampled during active COVID-19.

About this clone itself: Other DNA sequences in this specimen translate into the identical CDR3. J is TRBJ1-1 and V is TRBV6-5; D ambiguous. Germline V gene lookup returns CDR1 MNHEY and CDR2 SVGAGI. This CDR3 spans 14 amino acids. The V gene lost 7 bases and the J gene lost 1 base, with 13 bases spanning the gap. The CDR3 sequence is CASKEGLWNTEAFF. CDR3 DNA: TGTGCCAGCAAGGAGGGATTGTGGAACACTGAAGCTTTCTTT.

V is TRBV6-2 or TRBV6-3 and J is TRBJ2-3, with 7 positions matching TRBD1. This CDR3 region has 14 residues. The V gene's germline CDR1 is MNHEY and CDR2 SVGEGT. V shed 5 bases, J shed 6 bases, and the junction held 8 bases outside the gene matches. CDR3 in DNA: TGTGCCAGCAGTGTACAGGGGCTGCAGGATACGCAGTATTTT. Amino acids: CASSVQGLQDTQYF.

This chain links TRBV3-1 (or the pseudogene TRBV3-2) with TRBJ2-1; 13 nucleotides match TRBD2. This CDR3 is built from 14 residues. Germline V gives CDR1 LGHDT, CDR2 YNNKEL (reference sequence). Trimming took 1 base from V and 9 from J; bases not matched to a gene: 0. CDR3 in DNA: TGTGCCAGCAGCCAAGGACTAGCGGGGGGTGAGCAGTTCTTC. Protein: CASSQGLAGGEQFF.

J is TRBJ1-2 and V is TRBV5-1, with TRBD1 as a possible D gene (5 bases). V was cut by 5 bases and J by 4 bases, with 12 bases left in between. Looked up from germline, CDR1 is SGHRS and CDR2 is YFSETQ. The CDR3 consists of 13 residues. The CDR3 spells CASRIDSSYGYTF. The CDR3, as DNA: TGCGCCAGCAGGATCGACAGCTCCTATGGCTACACCTTC.

The chain recombines TRBV30 with TRBJ1-4, with TRBD1 as a possible D gene (6 bases). V was shortened by 2 bases and J by 5 bases, with 21 bases between the two germline ends. This CDR3 spans 17 amino acids. The germline CDR1 and CDR2 sequences are GTSNPN and SVGIG (reference sequence). CDR3 sequence reads: CAWSPQIQGWINEKLFF. The CDR3 DNA is TGTGCCTGGAGTCCCCAAATACAGGGTTGGATCAATGAAAAACTGTTTTTT. The complete variable domain, with remaining parts taken from reference TRBV30 and TRBJ1-4, reads SQTIHQWPATLVQPVGSPLSLECTVEGTSNPNLYWYRQAAGRGLQLLFYSVGIGQISSEVPQNLSASRPQDRQFILSSKKLLLSDSGFYLCAWSPQIQGWINEKLFFGSGTQLSVL.